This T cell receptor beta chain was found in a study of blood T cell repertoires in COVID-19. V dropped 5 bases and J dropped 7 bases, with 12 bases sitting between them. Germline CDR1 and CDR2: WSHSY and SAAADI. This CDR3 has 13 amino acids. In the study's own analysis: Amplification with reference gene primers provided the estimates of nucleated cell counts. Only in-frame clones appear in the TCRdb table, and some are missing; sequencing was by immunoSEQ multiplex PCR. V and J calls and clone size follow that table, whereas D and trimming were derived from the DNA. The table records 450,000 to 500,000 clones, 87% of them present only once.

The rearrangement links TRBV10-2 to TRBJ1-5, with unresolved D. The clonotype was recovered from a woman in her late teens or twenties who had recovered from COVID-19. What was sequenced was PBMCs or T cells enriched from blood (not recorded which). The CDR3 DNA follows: TGCGCCAGCAGTCGGGATGCGCGGCAGCCCCAGCATTTT. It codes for CASSRDARQPQHF.